A selection of T cell receptor beta chains follows, all from one sample in a study of type 1 regulatory T cells. Antigens of these TCRs are unknown. TCRdb reprocessed the reads with MiXCR, giving one entry per CDR3 protein. Of under 6,500 distinct CDR3 sequences in the sample, roughly a third were seen once. The sample was cultured type 1 regulatory T (Tr1) cells, either the whole culture or a sorted fraction (not recorded which). The source is a human donor in good health. CDR3s include the opening cysteine and the closing phenylalanine or tryptophan. The D gene is left open where the match is weak. Clone size is not always given. Where it is, it says once, few, many or a class for expanded clones.

cdr3_aa: CASSLSVHPTDTQYF; cdr3_nt: TGCGCCAGCAGCTTGTCAGTTCATCCCACAGATACGCAGTATTTT; d_call: .; v_call: TRBV5-1; j_call: TRBJ2-3; clone_size: medium-sized
cdr3_aa: CASSWGGLNTEAFF; cdr3_nt: TGCGCCAGCAGCTGGGGCGGACTGAACACTGAAGCTTTCTTT; d_call: .; v_call: TRBV5-1; j_call: TRBJ1-1; clone_size: .
cdr3_aa: CSASPLTSVGETQYF; cdr3_nt: TGCAGTGCTAGCCCCCTCACATCAGTGGGGGAGACCCAGTACTTC; d_call: .; v_call: TRBV20-1; j_call: TRBJ2-5; clone_size: medium-sized
cdr3_aa: CARVRTSGFSWTGELFF; cdr3_nt: TGTGCCAGGGTACGGACTAGCGGTTTCTCATGGACCGGGGAGCTGTTTTTT; d_call: TRBD2; v_call: TRBV6-1; j_call: TRBJ2-2; clone_size: many
cdr3_aa: CASSPLNEQFF; cdr3_nt: TGTGCCAGCAGTCCCCTTAATGAGCAGTTCTTC; d_call: .; v_call: TRBV28; j_call: TRBJ2-1; clone_size: .
cdr3_aa: CATSGATGFGYTF; cdr3_nt: TGTGCCACCAGTGGGGCAACAGGGTTTGGCTACACCTTC; d_call: .; v_call: TRBV24-1; j_call: TRBJ1-2; clone_size: few
cdr3_aa: CACRYSGSETQYF; cdr3_nt: TGTGCCTGCAGGTATAGCGGGTCGGAGACCCAGTACTTC; d_call: TRBD2; v_call: TRBV27; j_call: TRBJ2-5; clone_size: .
cdr3_aa: CASRPQLAGTGELFF; cdr3_nt: TGTGCCAGCAGACCCCAGCTAGCAGGCACCGGGGAGCTGTTTTTT; d_call: .; v_call: TRBV12-3/TRBV12-4; j_call: TRBJ2-2; clone_size: few
cdr3_aa: CASSLSATGIETQYF; cdr3_nt: TGTGCCAGCAGTTTATCAGCGACAGGGATTGAGACCCAGTACTTC; d_call: TRBD1; v_call: TRBV27; j_call: TRBJ2-5; clone_size: many
cdr3_aa: CASSRGRSGNTEAFF; cdr3_nt: TGTGCCAGCAGTCGCGGACGGTCGGGGAACACTGAAGCTTTCTTT; d_call: .; v_call: TRBV7-6; j_call: TRBJ1-1; clone_size: medium-sized
cdr3_aa: CASSLDRTVNEQFF; cdr3_nt: TGTGCCAGCAGCTTAGATCGGACAGTTAATGAGCAGTTCTTC; d_call: .; v_call: TRBV11-2; j_call: TRBJ2-1; clone_size: few
cdr3_aa: CASSAGMVNSPLHF; cdr3_nt: TGTGCCAGCAGCGCAGGGATGGTAAATTCACCCCTCCACTTT; d_call: .; v_call: TRBV9; j_call: TRBJ1-6; clone_size: .
cdr3_aa: CASSYPSAGGEQYF; cdr3_nt: TGTGCCAGCAGCTACCCCTCGGCGGGAGGCGAGCAGTACTTC; d_call: TRBD2; v_call: TRBV7-2; j_call: TRBJ2-7; clone_size: medium-sized
cdr3_aa: CSVSPGSGQGETQYF; cdr3_nt: TGCAGCGTTTCCCCCGGGTCGGGACAGGGGGAGACCCAGTACTTC; d_call: TRBD1; v_call: TRBV29-1; j_call: TRBJ2-5; clone_size: .
cdr3_aa: CASSFQGTSSSGELVF; cdr3_nt: TGTGCCAGCAGCTTTCAAGGGACTAGCTCGTCCGGGGAGCTGGTTTTT; d_call: TRBD2; v_call: TRBV11-3; j_call: TRBJ2-2; clone_size: .
cdr3_aa: CASSLGGTSGRSSYNEQFF; cdr3_nt: TGTGCCAGCAGCTTAGGGGGGACTAGCGGGAGATCTTCCTACAATGAGCAGTTCTTC; d_call: TRBD2; v_call: TRBV11-1; j_call: TRBJ2-1; clone_size: .
cdr3_aa: CASRVALTGELFF; cdr3_nt: TGTGCCAGCAGGGTAGCGTTGACCGGGGAGCTGTTTTTT; d_call: .; v_call: TRBV2; j_call: TRBJ2-2; clone_size: medium-sized
cdr3_aa: CATSRFSREWSGTDTQYF; cdr3_nt: TGTGCCACCTCCCGGTTCTCGCGGGAGTGGTCGGGCACAGATACGCAGTATTTT; d_call: TRBD2; v_call: TRBV15; j_call: TRBJ2-3; clone_size: .
cdr3_aa: CASSLEGTEAYEQYF; cdr3_nt: TGTGCCAGCAGCTTAGAAGGGACTGAGGCCTACGAGCAGTACTTC; d_call: .; v_call: TRBV11-1; j_call: TRBJ2-7; clone_size: few
cdr3_aa: CASSSLGTGELFF; cdr3_nt: TGCGCCAGCAGTTCGCTAGGGACCGGGGAGCTGTTTTTT; d_call: .; v_call: TRBV5-1; j_call: TRBJ2-2; clone_size: many
cdr3_aa: CASSIQAQMNTEAFF; cdr3_nt: TGCGCCAGCAGCATACAGGCCCAAATGAACACTGAAGCTTTCTTT; d_call: .; v_call: TRBV5-1; j_call: TRBJ1-1; clone_size: medium-sized
cdr3_aa: CASSEARLAGGDTQYF; cdr3_nt: TGTGCCAGCAGTGAAGCGAGACTAGCGGGAGGAGATACGCAGTATTTT; d_call: TRBD2; v_call: TRBV2; j_call: TRBJ2-3; clone_size: .
cdr3_aa: CASTSQGVSTEAFF; cdr3_nt: TGTGCCAGCACCTCCCAGGGAGTGAGCACTGAAGCTTTCTTT; d_call: .; v_call: TRBV12-3/TRBV12-4; j_call: TRBJ1-1; clone_size: medium-sized
cdr3_aa: CASSLNRGDYEQYF; cdr3_nt: TGTGCCAGCAGCCTGAACAGGGGTGATTACGAGCAGTACTTC; d_call: TRBD1; v_call: TRBV6-5; j_call: TRBJ2-7; clone_size: medium-sized
cdr3_aa: CSATSGVPQPQHF; cdr3_nt: TGCAGTGCAACATCAGGGGTACCTCAGCCCCAGCATTTT; d_call: .; v_call: TRBV20-1; j_call: TRBJ1-5; clone_size: few
cdr3_aa: CASSIVIPDTQYF; cdr3_nt: TGTGCCAGCAGCATAGTAATCCCAGATACGCAGTATTTT; d_call: .; v_call: TRBV9; j_call: TRBJ2-3; clone_size: .
cdr3_aa: CASSRNRDRNSPLHF; cdr3_nt: TGTGCCAGCAGCAGAAACCGGGACCGAAATTCACCCCTCCACTTT; d_call: .; v_call: TRBV7-2; j_call: TRBJ1-6; clone_size: many